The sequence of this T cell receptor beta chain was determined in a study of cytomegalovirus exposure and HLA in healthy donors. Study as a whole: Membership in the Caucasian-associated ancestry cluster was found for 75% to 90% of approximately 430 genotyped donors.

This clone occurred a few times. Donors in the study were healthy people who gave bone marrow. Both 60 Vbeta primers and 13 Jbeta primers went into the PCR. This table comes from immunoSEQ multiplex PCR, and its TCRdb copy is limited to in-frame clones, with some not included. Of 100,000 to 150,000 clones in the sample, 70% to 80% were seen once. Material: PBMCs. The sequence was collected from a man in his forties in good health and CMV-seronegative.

CDR3 DNA sequence: TGTGCCAGCAGACTACAGGATTTGGTGAACACTGAAGCTTTCTTT. It yields the protein CASRLQDLVNTEAFF. The V and J genes are TRBV28 and TRBJ1-1; tentatively, D is TRBD1 (5 bases). The CDR3 covers 15 residues. V lost 6 bases to trimming and J lost 0 bases, with 14 bases between them. Per the germline V gene, CDR1 is MDHEN and CDR2 is SYDVKM.